The rows below give T cell receptor beta chains drawn from one sample of a study of CD8+CD57+ T cells in acquired aplastic anemia. Each CDR3 protein gets one entry after TCRdb re-called the reads with MiXCR. The table includes around 430,000 distinct CDR3 sequences, roughly a third detected once. Material for sequencing was sorted CD4+, CD8+, or CD8+CD57+ T cells (not recorded which) from PBMCs. Receptors originate from a human donor with aplastic anemia. Both conserved end residues are part of each CDR3. D genes are given only for firm matches. Where a row states a size, it is once, few, many or the class of an expanded clone; other rows omit it.

J gene	clone size	V gene	D gene	CDR3 DNA	CDR3 protein
TRBJ1-1	many	TRBV20-1	-	TGCAGTGTGGGCCTTTCCAGGTACACTGAAGCTTTCTTT	CSVGLSRYTEAFF
TRBJ1-4	few	TRBV20-1	-	TGCAGTGCTAACTACCAGGTCCCCCCTGAAAAACTGTTTTTT	CSANYQVPPEKLFF
TRBJ1-6	-	TRBV19	-	TGTGCCAGGGACAGCGGATATTATAATTCGCCCCTCCACTTT	CARDSGYYNSPLHF
TRBJ2-3	few	TRBV20-1	-	TGCAGTGCCACGGGCTGGGATGGCACAGATACGCAGTATTTT	CSATGWDGTDTQYF
TRBJ1-2	many	TRBV11-3	TRBD1	TGTGCCAGCAGCTTAAATCGAGGACAGGGGGCTGGCTACACCTTC	CASSLNRGQGAGYTF
TRBJ2-3	-	TRBV7-3	TRBD2	TGTGCCAGCAGCTTAAATGGGAGGGCTACAGATACGCAGTATTTT	CASSLNGRATDTQYF
TRBJ1-2	-	TRBV4-2	-	TGTGCCAGCAGCCAAGGGGCAGGGTCGTACGGCTACACCTTC	CASSQGAGSYGYTF
TRBJ2-1	-	TRBV5-1	-	TGCGCCAGCAGCTTGGAGGACAGCTACAATGAGCAGTTCTTC	CASSLEDSYNEQFF
TRBJ1-2	many	TRBV10-3	TRBD1	TGTGCCATCAGTCCGAACCGACAGGGTGGCTACACCTTC	CAISPNRQGGYTF
TRBJ1-6	many	TRBV20-1	-	TGCAGTGCTCGGCGGGGCAGGGGTCCCCTCCACTTT	CSARRGRGPLHF
TRBJ1-5	-	TRBV3-1	-	TGTGCCAGCAGCCGCCAGGACAGCAATCAGCTCCAGCATTTT	CASSRQDSNQLQHF
TRBJ2-7	-	TRBV29-1	TRBD1	TGCAGCTTTTGGGGGACAGGGTCTTCCGAGCAGTACTTC	CSFWGTGSSEQYF
TRBJ1-3	-	TRBV9	-	TGTGCCAGCAGCGTAGATAACAGGAAAAACACCATATATTTT	CASSVDNRKNTIYF
TRBJ1-2	many	TRBV9	TRBD1	TGTGCCAGCAGCGTAGGGGTTGTAGGGGGCCACTATGGCTACACCTTC	CASSVGVVGGHYGYTF
TRBJ2-1	-	TRBV18	-	TGTGCCAGCTCACCACCAGTCTCAGGGGCAGGCAATGAGCAGTTCTTC	CASSPPVSGAGNEQFF
TRBJ1-1	-	TRBV12-3/TRBV12-4	-	TGTGCCACCAAGAACACTGAAGCTTTCTTT	CATKNTEAFF
TRBJ1-4	few	TRBV7-2	-	TGTGCCAGCAGCTTAGGTTCACAGGGAAGCGAAAAACTGTTTTTT	CASSLGSQGSEKLFF
TRBJ1-6	few	TRBV12-5	TRBD1	TGTGCTAGTGGTCAAGGACAGGGGTTGGTTTCACCCCTCCACTTT	CASGQGQGLVSPLHF
TRBJ2-1	few	TRBV20-1	-	TGCAGTGCTAGAGATAGGTTGAGGGGGACCTACGTCGATGAGCAGTTCTTC	CSARDRLRGTYVDEQFF
TRBJ1-2	-	TRBV27	-	TGTGCCAGCAGTTCCTGGGTTTCGCGCGGCTACACCTTC	CASSSWVSRGYTF
TRBJ2-1	-	TRBV20-1	TRBD2	TGCAGTGCTAGGGGACTAGCGGGAGATTTGTACAATGAGCAGTTCTTC	CSARGLAGDLYNEQFF
TRBJ2-7	many	TRBV7-2	-	TGTGCCAGCAGCTTGGGACAACTTAACCTCTACGAGCAGTACTTC	CASSLGQLNLYEQYF
TRBJ1-2	-	TRBV2	TRBD1	TGTGCCAGCAGAAAAGGACAGGGGACCTATGGCTACACCTTC	CASRKGQGTYGYTF
TRBJ2-3	few	TRBV20-1	-	TGCAGTGCTAGATATCAAGCCAACACAGATACGCAGTATTTT	CSARYQANTDTQYF